This is a list of T cell receptor beta chains from one sample in a study of shared clonotypes between healthy human individuals. The table came from immunoSEQ multiplex PCR; TCRdb's copy has only in-frame clones and leaves some out. This table holds some 1.5 million clones, 98% found once. The specimen sequenced was naive CD4+ T cells sorted from blood. Receptors were obtained from a man younger than 45 in good health. Each CDR3 is given with its conserved first and last residue. D genes are given only for firm matches. The listing skips clone size in some rows; elsewhere it reads once, few, many or a size class.

size,length,D,J,V,DNA,CDR3
-,15,-,TRBJ1-1,TRBV5-1,TGCGCCAGCAGCTTGGTGGCAGGAATGAACACTGAAGCTTTCTTT,CASSLVAGMNTEAFF
-,16,-,TRBJ2-1,TRBV5-6,TGTGCCAGCAGCGCCGAGCGGGCCAGCTCCTACAATGAGCAGTTCTTC,CASSAERASSYNEQFF
-,14,TRBD1,TRBJ1-5,TRBV19,TGTGCCAGTAGGAGACAGGGAGGTTTTCAGCCCCAGCATTTT,CASRRQGGFQPQHF
-,16,-,TRBJ2-2,TRBV18,TGTGCCAGCTCACCACTTAGCGGAGGGGGCACCGGGGAGCTGTTTTTT,CASSPLSGGGTGELFF
once,14,TRBD2,TRBJ2-2,TRBV15,TGTGCCACCAAGGGACTAGCGGCCACCGGGGAGCTGTTTTTT,CATKGLAATGELFF
-,17,-,TRBJ1-5,TRBV10-3,TGTGCCATCAGTGACCTTCCTCGGACAAGTGGCTATCAGCCCCAGCATTTT,CAISDLPRTSGYQPQHF
-,14,TRBD1,TRBJ1-5,TRBV2,TGTGCCAGCAGTTGGACAGGGAGGAATCAGCCCCAGCATTTT,CASSWTGRNQPQHF
-,16,-,TRBJ2-2,TRBV7-9,TGTGCCAGCAGCTTAGGGGATAGACGGAACACCGGGGAGCTGTTTTTT,CASSLGDRRNTGELFF
-,19,TRBD2,TRBJ2-5,TRBV5-1,TGCGCCAGCAGCTTGACGGGACTAGCGGGAGTGTCGGCAGGAGAGACCCAGTACTTC,CASSLTGLAGVSAGETQYF
-,11,-,TRBJ2-7,TRBV19,TGTGCCAGTAGTCAAGCCTACGAGCAGTACTTC,CASSQAYEQYF
once,14,TRBD1,TRBJ2-1,TRBV7-9,TGTGCCGGGGGGTCGGGACAGGGTGACAATGAGCAGTTCTTC,CAGGSGQGDNEQFF
-,14,-,TRBJ1-3,TRBV19,TGTACCAGGGAGGGGGATTTCTCTGGAAACACCATATATTTT,CTREGDFSGNTIYF
-,14,-,TRBJ2-5,TRBV4-1,TGCGCCAGCAGCCACCCGGGACTGGGAGAGACCCAGTACTTC,CASSHPGLGETQYF
-,13,-,TRBJ2-2,TRBV7-2,TGTGCCAGCAGCTCACGACAGACCGGGGAGCTGTTTTTT,CASSSRQTGELFF
-,12,-,TRBJ2-2,TRBV29-1,TGCAGCGGCCACAGCGACACCGGGGAGCTGTTTTTT,CSGHSDTGELFF
-,13,-,TRBJ1-2,TRBV9,TGTGCCAGCAGCGTAGTTCGTGAACTAGGCTACACCTTC,CASSVVRELGYTF
-,16,TRBD2,TRBJ2-2,TRBV7-9,TGTGCCAGCAGCCCAGGAAACAGCGGGAGAACCGGGGAGCTGTTTTTT,CASSPGNSGRTGELFF
-,14,TRBD1,TRBJ2-7,TRBV28,TGTGCCAGCAGTCCGGGACAGGGGGTGTTCGAGCAGTACTTC,CASSPGQGVFEQYF
-,14,-,TRBJ2-3,TRBV4-2,TGTGCCAGCAGCCAGGTTGACAGCACAGATACGCAGTATTTT,CASSQVDSTDTQYF
-,16,TRBD2,TRBJ2-7,TRBV2,TGTGCCAGCAGTGAAGAGAAACTAGCGGGGGCCTACGAGCAGTACTTC,CASSEEKLAGAYEQYF
-,13,TRBD2,TRBJ2-1,TRBV15,TGTGCCACCAGACGCGGGAGTGGCAATGAGCAGTTCTTC,CATRRGSGNEQFF
-,17,-,TRBJ2-7,TRBV28,TGTGCCAGCAGTTCTCGTGTAGGGGCACGGAAATTCTACGAGCAGTACTTC,CASSSRVGARKFYEQYF
-,15,TRBD1,TRBJ1-4,TRBV30,TGTGCCTGGGGCCTTCCGACAGGGGTAAATGAAAAACTGTTTTTT,CAWGLPTGVNEKLFF
-,12,-,TRBJ2-3,TRBV30,TGTGCCTGGAGTGTCGGGTCAACAAGCTTGGATTTT,CAWSVGSTSLDF
-,10,-,TRBJ2-7,TRBV7-9,TGTGCCAGCAGCCAAAACGAGCAGTACTTC,CASSQNEQYF
-,15,-,TRBJ2-7,TRBV9,TGTGCCAGCAGCGTAGGAGGGAGAACCTCCTACGAGCAGTACTTC,CASSVGGRTSYEQYF
-,15,TRBD2,TRBJ2-7,TRBV5-1,TGCGCCAGCAGCTTGGATCCGGGACTAGGGTACGAGCAGTACTTC,CASSLDPGLGYEQYF
few,15,TRBD2,TRBJ2-3,TRBV4-1,TGCGCCAGCAGTCAGGAGGGAGGGCCTGGGGATACGCAGTATTTT,CASSQEGGPGDTQYF
once,11,TRBD1,TRBJ2-7,TRBV20-1,TGCAGTGCCCCGACAGGGGACGAGCAGTACTTC,CSAPTGDEQYF
-,15,TRBD1,TRBJ2-7,TRBV6-5,TGTGCCAGCAGTTACAAGACAGGGAACCTCTACGAGCAGTACTTC,CASSYKTGNLYEQYF
-,14,TRBD1,TRBJ1-2,TRBV10-3,TGTGCCATCAGAACCGGGACAGGGAACTATGGCTACACCTTC,CAIRTGTGNYGYTF
-,16,TRBD1,TRBJ2-1,TRBV11-1,TGTGCCAGCAGCTCCAGACAGGGATTACTTAGCAATGAGCAGTTCTTC,CASSSRQGLLSNEQFF
-,11,-,TRBJ2-2,TRBV5-1,TGCGCCAGCAGCGAGGCCGGGGAGCTGTTTTTT,CASSEAGELFF
-,16,-,TRBJ1-3,TRBV6-6,TGTGCCAGCAGTTACCGACTTTGGGACAACAGGAACACCATATATTTT,CASSYRLWDNRNTIYF
-,13,-,TRBJ2-2,TRBV2,TGTGCCAGCAGTGAATGGCCTAGCGGGGAGCTGTTTTTT,CASSEWPSGELFF
-,15,TRBD1,TRBJ2-5,TRBV11-2,TGTGCCAGCAGCCGCCAACAGGGGATGGGGGAGACCCAGTACTTC,CASSRQQGMGETQYF
-,14,-,TRBJ2-7,TRBV19,TGTGCCAGTAGTATCACAGGGTTATCCTACGAGCAGTACTTC,CASSITGLSYEQYF
once,16,-,TRBJ2-1,TRBV5-1,TGCGCCAGCAGCCCGGGGCCGGGTTTCATAAGGGACGAGCAGTTCTTC,CASSPGPGFIRDEQFF
-,15,-,TRBJ1-1,TRBV5-1,TGCGCCAGCAGCTCTGGGAGGGGGGTCAGGACTGAAGCTTTCTTT,CASSSGRGVRTEAFF
-,12,-,TRBJ1-3,TRBV7-9,TGTGCCAGCAGCCGAGAGGTACACACCATATATTTT,CASSREVHTIYF
-,15,TRBD1,TRBJ2-7,TRBV7-3,TGTGCCAGCAGCTTAACAGGGGGCGGTTCCTACGAGCAGTACTTC,CASSLTGGGSYEQYF
once,13,TRBD1,TRBJ2-1,TRBV6-1,TGTGCCAGCAGTGTGGACAGGGTCAATGAGCAGTTCTTC,CASSVDRVNEQFF
-,14,-,TRBJ1-2,TRBV5-1,TGCGCCAGCAGCTTGGGGGGAATCGACTATGGCTACACCTTC,CASSLGGIDYGYTF
once,15,-,TRBJ2-2,TRBV10-1,TGCGCCAGCAGTGCTAGCCCATCGAACACCGGGGAGCTGTTTTTT,CASSASPSNTGELFF
once,16,TRBD2,TRBJ2-1,TRBV9,TGTGCCAGCAGCGGCCCCCAGCGGGGGGATTACAATGAGCAGTTCTTC,CASSGPQRGDYNEQFF
-,14,-,TRBJ2-7,TRBV2,TGTGCCAGTCGCCCGGACTTACAAACCTACGAGCAGTACTTC,CASRPDLQTYEQYF
-,12,-,TRBJ2-2,TRBV29-1,TGCAGCGTTGATGCAAACACCGGGGAGCTGTTTTTT,CSVDANTGELFF
-,15,-,TRBJ2-1,TRBV28,TGTGCCAGCAGTTTCAGGTTAGATTGGGGCAATGAGCAGTTCTTC,CASSFRLDWGNEQFF
-,17,-,TRBJ2-5,TRBV5-1,TGCGCCAGCAGCTTGGCCCCCGAAAAGGGACCAACAGAGACCCAGTACTTC,CASSLAPEKGPTETQYF
-,15,-,TRBJ1-2,TRBV28,TGTGCCAGCAGAGCTGCTTGGCCGGCGAACTATGGCTACACCTTC,CASRAAWPANYGYTF